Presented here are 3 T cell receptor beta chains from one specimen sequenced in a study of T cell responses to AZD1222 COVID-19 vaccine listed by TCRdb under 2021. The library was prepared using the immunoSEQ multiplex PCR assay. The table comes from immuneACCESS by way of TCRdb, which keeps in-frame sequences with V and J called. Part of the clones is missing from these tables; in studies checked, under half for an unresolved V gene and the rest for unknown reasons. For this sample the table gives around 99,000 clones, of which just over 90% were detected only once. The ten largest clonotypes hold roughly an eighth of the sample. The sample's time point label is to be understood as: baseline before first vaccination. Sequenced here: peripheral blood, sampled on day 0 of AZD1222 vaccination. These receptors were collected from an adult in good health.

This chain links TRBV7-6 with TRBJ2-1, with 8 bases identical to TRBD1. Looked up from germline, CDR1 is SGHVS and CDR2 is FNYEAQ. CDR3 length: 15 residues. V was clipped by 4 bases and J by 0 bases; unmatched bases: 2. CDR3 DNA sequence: TGTGCCAGCAGCTCAACAGGGGGCTCCTACAATGAGCAGTTCTTC. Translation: CASSSTGGSYNEQFF.

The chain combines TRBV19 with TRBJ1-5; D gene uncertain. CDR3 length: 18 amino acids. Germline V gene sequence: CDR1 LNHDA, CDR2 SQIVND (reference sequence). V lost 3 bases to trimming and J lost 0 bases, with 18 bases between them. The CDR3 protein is CASSIGPLRAYSNQPQHF. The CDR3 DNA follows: TGTGCCAGTAGTATTGGGCCACTACGGGCGTATAGCAATCAGCCCCAGCATTTT.

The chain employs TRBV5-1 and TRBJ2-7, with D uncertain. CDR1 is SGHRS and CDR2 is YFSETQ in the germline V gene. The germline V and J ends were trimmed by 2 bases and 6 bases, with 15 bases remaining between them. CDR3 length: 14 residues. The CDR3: CASSFGSRLGEQYF. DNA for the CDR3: TGCGCCAGCAGCTTCGGGTCTCGACTGGGCGAGCAGTACTTC.